The clone carrying this TCR beta chain was recorded a few times. In building TCR beta libraries, iRepertoire HTBI primers were used together with Arm-PCR of CDR3 regions. TCRdb re-derived calls from the multiplex PCR reads in MiXCR, one entry per CDR3 protein. The sample yields hundreds of thousands of distinct CDR3 sequences, 15% to 20% seen once. The data derive from a study of regulatory T cells in long-lasting Graves disease. About the study: Antithyroid drug use was under 3 months in newly diagnosed Graves' patients.

The germline CDR1 and CDR2 sequences are SGDLS and YYNGEE. This CDR3 has 14 residues. J was trimmed by 7 bases and V by 3 bases; bases with no gene match: 7. Time point in this sample: newly diagnosed GD, antithyroid drugs for less than 3 months. PBMCs provided the RNA from which the TCR library was made. These data are also associated with another study on T cells in Graves' hyperthyroidism and ophthalmopathy. As reported in that work: Diagnoses used clinical symptoms, serum thyroxine and TRAb, thyroid ultrasound and orbital computed tomography.

The clonotype was recovered from a woman between 40 and 65 years old with Graves disease. The chain uses TRBV9 and TRBJ2-5; 9 positions agree with TRBD1. This material consisted of peripheral blood mononuclear cells (PBMCs), taken at new diagnosis, from a patient treated with antithyroid drugs. CDR3 coding DNA: TGTGCCAGCAGCGGACAGACAGGGGGAGGGACCCAGTACTTC. It encodes CASSGQTGGGTQYF.